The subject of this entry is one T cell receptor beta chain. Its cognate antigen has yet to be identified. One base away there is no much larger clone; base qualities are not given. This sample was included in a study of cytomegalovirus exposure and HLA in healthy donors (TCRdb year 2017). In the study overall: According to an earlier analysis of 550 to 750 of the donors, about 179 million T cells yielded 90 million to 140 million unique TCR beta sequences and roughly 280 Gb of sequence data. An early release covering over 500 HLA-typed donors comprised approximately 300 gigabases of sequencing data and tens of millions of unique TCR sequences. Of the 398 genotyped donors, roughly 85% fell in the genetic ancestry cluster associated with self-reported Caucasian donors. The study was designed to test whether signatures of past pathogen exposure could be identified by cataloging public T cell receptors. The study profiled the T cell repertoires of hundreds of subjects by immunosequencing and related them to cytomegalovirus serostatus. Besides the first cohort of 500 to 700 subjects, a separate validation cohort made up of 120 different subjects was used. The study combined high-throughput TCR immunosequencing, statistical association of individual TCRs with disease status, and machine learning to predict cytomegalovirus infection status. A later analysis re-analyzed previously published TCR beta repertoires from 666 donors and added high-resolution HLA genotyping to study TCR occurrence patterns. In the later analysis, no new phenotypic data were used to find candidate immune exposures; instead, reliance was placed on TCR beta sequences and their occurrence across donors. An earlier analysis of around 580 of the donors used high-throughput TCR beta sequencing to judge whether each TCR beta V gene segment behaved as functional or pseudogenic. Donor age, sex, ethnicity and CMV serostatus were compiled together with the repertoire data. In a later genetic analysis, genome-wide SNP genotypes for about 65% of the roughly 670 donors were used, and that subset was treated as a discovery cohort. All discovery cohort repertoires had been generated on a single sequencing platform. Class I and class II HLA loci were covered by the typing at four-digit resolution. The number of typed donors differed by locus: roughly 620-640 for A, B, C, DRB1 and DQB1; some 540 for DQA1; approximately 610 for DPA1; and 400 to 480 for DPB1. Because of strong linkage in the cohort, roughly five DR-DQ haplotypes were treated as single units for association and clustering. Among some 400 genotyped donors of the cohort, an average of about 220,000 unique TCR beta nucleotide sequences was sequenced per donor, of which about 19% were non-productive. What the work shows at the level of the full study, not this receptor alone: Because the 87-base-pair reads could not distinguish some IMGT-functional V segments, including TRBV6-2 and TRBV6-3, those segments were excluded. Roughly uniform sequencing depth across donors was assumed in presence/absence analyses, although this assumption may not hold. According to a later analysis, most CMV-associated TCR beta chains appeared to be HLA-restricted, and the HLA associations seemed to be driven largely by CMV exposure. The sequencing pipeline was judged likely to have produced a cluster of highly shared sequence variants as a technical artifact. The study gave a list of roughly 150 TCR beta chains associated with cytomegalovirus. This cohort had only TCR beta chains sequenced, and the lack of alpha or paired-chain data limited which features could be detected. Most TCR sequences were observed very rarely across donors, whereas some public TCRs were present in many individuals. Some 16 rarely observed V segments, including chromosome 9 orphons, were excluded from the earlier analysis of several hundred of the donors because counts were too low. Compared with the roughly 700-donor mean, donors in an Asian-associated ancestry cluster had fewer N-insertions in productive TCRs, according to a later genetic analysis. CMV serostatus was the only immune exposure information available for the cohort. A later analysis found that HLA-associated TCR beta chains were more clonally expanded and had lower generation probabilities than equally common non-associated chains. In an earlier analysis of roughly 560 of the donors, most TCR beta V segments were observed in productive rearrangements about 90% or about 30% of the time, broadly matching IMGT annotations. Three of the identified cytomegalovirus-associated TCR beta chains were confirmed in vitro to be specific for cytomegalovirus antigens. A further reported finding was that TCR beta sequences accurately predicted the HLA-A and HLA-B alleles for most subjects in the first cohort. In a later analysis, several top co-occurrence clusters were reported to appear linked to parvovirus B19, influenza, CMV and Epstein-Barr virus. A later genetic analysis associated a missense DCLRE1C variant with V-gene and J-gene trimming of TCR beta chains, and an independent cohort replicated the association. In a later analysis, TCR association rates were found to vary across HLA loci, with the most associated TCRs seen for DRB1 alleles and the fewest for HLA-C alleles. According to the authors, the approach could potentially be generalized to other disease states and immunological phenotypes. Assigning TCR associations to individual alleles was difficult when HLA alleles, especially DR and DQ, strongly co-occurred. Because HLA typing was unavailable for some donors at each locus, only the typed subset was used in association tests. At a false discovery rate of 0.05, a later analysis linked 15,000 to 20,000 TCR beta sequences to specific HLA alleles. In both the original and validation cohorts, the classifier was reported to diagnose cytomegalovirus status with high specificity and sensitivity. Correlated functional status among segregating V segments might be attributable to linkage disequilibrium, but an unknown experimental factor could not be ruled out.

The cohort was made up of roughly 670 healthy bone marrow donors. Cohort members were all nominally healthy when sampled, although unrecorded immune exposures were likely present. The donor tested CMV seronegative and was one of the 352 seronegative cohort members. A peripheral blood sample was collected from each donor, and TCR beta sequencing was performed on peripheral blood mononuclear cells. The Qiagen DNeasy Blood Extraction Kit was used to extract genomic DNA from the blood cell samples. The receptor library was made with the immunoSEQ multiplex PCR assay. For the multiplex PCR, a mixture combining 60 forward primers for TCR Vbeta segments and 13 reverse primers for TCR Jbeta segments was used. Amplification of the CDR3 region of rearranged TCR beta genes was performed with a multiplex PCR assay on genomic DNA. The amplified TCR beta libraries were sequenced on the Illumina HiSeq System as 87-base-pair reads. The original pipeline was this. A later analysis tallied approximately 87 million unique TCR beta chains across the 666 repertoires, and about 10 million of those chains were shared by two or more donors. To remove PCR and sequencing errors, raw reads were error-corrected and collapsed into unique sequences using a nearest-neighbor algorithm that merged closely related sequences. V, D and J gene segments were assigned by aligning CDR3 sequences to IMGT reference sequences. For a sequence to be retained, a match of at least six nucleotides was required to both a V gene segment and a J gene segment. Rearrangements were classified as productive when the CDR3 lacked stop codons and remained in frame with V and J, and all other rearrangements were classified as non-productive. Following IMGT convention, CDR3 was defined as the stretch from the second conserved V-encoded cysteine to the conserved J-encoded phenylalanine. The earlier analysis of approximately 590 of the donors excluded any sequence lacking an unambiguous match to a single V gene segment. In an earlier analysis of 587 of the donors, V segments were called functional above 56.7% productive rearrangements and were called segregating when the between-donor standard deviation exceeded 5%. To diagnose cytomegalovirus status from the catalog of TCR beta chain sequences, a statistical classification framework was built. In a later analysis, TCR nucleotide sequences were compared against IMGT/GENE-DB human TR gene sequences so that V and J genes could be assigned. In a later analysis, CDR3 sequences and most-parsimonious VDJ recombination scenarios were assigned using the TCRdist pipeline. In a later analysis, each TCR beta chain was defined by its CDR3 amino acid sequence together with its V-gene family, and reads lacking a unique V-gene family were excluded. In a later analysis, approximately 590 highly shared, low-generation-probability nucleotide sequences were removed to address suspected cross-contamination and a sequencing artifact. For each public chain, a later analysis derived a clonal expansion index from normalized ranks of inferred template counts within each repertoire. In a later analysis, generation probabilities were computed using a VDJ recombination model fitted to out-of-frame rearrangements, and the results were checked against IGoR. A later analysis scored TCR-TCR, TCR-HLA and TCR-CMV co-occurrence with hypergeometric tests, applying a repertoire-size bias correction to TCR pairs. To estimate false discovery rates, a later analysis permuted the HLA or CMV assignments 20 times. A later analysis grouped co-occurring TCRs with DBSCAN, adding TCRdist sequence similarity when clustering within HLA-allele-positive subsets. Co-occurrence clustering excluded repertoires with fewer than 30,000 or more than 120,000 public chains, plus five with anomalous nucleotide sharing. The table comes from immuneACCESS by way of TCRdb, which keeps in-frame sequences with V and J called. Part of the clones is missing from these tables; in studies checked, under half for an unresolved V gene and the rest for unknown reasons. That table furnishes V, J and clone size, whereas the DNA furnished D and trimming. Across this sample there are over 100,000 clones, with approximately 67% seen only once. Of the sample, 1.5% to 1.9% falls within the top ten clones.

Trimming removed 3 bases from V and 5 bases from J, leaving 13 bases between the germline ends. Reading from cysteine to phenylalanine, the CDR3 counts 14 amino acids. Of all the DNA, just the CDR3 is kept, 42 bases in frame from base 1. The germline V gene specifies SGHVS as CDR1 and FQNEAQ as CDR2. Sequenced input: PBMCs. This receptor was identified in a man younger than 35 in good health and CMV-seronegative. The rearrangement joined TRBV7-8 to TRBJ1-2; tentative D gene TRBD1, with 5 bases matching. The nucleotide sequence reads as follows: TGTGCCAGCAGCTTCCGCCCGGGGGGTTATGGCTACACCTTC. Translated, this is CASSFRPGGYGYTF.